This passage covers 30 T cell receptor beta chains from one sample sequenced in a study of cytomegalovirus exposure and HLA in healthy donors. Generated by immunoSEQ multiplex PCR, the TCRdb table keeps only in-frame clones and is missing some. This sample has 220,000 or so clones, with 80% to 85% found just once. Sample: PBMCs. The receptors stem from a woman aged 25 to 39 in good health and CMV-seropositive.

The CDR3 sequence is CASSPPGGRSYEQYF. Written as DNA, the CDR3 is TGTGCCAGCAGTCCCCCGGGGGGACGCTCCTACGAGCAGTACTTC. This chain joins TRBV27 and TRBJ2-7, with TRBD2 matching 7 bases. The CDR3 sequence is 15 residues long. Losses at the gene ends were 5 bases for V and 0 bases for J; bases not matched to a gene: 7. Germline CDR1 reads MNHEY; CDR2 reads SMNVEV (reference sequence).

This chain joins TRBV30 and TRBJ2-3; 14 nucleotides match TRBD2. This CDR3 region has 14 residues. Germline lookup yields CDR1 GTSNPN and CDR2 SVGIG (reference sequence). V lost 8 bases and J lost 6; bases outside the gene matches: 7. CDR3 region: CAGRTSGGWDTQYF. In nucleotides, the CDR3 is TGTGCCGGCCGGACTAGCGGGGGGTGGGATACGCAGTATTTT.

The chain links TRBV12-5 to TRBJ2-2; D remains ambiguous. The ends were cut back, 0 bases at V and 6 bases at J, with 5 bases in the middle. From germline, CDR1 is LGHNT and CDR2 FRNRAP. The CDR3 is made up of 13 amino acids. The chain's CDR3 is CASGLVPSGELFF. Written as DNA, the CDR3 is TGTGCTAGTGGTTTGGTACCATCCGGGGAGCTGTTTTTT.

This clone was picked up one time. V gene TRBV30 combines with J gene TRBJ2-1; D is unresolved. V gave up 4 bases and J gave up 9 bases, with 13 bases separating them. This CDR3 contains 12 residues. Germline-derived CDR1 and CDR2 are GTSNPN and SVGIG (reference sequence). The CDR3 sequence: CAWTGTMGEQFF. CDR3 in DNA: TGTGCCTGGACCGGTACTATGGGTGAGCAGTTCTTC.

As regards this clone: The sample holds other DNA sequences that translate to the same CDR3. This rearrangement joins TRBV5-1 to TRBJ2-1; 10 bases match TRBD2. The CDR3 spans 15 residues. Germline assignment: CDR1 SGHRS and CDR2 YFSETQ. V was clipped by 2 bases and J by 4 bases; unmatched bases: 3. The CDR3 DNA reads TGCGCCAGCAGCTTCGGACTAGCGGCGTACAATGAGCAGTTCTTC. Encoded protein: CASSFGLAAYNEQFF.

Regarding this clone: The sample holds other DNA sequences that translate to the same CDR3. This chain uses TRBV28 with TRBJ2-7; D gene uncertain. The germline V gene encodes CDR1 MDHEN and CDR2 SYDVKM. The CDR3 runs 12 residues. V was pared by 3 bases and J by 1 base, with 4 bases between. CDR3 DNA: TGTGCCAGCAGTTTGAGATCCTACGAGCAGTACTTC. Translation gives CASSLRSYEQYF.

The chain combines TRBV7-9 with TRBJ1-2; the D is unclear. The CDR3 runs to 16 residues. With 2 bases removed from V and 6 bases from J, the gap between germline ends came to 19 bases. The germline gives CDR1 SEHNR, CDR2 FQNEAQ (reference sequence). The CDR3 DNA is TGTGCCAGCAGCTTATTAGGGTTGGGCAGAGATCATGGCTACACCTTC. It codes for CASSLLGLGRDHGYTF.

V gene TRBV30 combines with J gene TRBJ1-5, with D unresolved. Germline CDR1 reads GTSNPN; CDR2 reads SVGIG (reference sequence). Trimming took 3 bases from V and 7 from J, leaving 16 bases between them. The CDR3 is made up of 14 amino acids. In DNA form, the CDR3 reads TGTGCCTGGAGCCGATCCTGGGTAGGGCAGCCCCAGCATTTT. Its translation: CAWSRSWVGQPQHF. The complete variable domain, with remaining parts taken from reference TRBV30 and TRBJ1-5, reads SQTIHQWPATLVQPVGSPLSLECTVEGTSNPNLYWYRQAAGRGLQLLFYSVGIGQISSEVPQNLSASRPQDRQFILSSKKLLLSDSGFYLCAWSRSWVGQPQHFGDGTRLSIL.

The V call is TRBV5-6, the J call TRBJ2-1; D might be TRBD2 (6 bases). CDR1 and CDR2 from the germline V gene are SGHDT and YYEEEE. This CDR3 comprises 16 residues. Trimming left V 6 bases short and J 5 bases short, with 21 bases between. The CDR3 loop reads CASNSWPGTQDNEQFF. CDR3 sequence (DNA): TGTGCCAGCAACTCCTGGCCTGGGACTCAAGACAATGAGCAGTTCTTC.

The CDR3 DNA reads as TGCGCCAGCAGCTGGGGACAGGCGAGCTCCTACGAGCAGTACTTC. This translates into CASSWGQASSYEQYF. The V call is TRBV5-1, the J call TRBJ2-7, with 8 bases aligning to TRBD1. Germline V gene sequence: CDR1 SGHRS, CDR2 YFSETQ. This CDR3 is 15 amino acids long. The trim removed 3 bases at V and 0 bases at J, leaving 5 bases unmatched. The variable domain in full, with the rest retrieved from reference TRBV5-1 and TRBJ2-7, is KAGVTQTPRYLIKTRGQQVTLSCSPISGHRSVSWYQQTPGQGLQFLFEYFSETQRNKGNFPGRFSGRQFSNSRSEMNVSTLELGDSALYLCASSWGQASSYEQYFGPGTRLTVT.

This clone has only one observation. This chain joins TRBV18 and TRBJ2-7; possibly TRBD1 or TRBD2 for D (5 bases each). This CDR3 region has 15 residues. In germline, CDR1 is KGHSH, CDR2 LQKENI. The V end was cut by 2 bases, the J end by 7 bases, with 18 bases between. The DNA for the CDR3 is TGTGCCAGCTCACCAACCGGGACCCCCGGGGAGGAGCAGTACTTC. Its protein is CASSPTGTPGEEQYF.

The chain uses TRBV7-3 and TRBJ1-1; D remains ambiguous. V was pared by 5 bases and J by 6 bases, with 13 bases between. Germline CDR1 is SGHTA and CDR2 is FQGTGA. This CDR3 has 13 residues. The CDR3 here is CASSKNSGAEAFF. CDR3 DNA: TGTGCCAGCAGCAAGAACTCGGGCGCTGAAGCTTTCTTT.

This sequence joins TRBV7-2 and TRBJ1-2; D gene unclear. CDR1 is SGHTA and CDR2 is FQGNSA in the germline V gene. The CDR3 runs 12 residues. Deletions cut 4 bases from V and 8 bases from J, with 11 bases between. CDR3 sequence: CASSWSSRGYTF. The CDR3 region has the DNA TGTGCCAGCAGCTGGTCCTCGCGAGGCTACACCTTC.

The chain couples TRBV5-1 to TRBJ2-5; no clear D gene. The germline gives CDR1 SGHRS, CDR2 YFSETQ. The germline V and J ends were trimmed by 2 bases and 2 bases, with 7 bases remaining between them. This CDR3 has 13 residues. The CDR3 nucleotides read TGCGCCAGCAGCTTCCCAGAGCAAGAGACCCAGTACTTC. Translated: CASSFPEQETQYF.

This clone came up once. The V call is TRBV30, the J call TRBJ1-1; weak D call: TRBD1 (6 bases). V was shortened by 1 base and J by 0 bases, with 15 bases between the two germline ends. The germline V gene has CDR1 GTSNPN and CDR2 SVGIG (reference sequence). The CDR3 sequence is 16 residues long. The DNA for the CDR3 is TGTGCCTGGAGTGACAGGGCCGCCAACATGAACACTGAAGCTTTCTTT. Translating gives CAWSDRAANMNTEAFF.

The DNA of the CDR3 is TGTGCCAGCAGCTCGACGGGACTAGCGGGAACAGATACGCAGTATTTT. Translated: CASSSTGLAGTDTQYF. V gene TRBV5-4 combines with J gene TRBJ2-3; 13 bases are shared with TRBD2. Trimming took 3 bases from V and 3 from J; bases not matched to a gene: 4. Germline loops: CDR1 SGHNT, CDR2 YYREEE (reference sequence). The CDR3 length is 16 residues.

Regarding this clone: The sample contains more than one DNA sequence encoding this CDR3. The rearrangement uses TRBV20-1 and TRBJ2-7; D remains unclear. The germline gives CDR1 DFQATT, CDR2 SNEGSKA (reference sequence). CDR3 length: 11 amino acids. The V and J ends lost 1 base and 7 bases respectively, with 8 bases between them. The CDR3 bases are TGCAGTGCTAGAGGACCCGGGGAGCAGTACTTC. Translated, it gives CSARGPGEQYF.

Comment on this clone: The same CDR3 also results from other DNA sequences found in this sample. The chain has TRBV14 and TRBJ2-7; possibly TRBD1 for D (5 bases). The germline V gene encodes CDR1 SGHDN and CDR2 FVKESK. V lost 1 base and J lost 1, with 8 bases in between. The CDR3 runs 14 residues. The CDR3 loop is CASSQGTGSYEQYF. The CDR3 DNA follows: TGTGCCAGCAGCCAAGGCACAGGTTCCTACGAGCAGTACTTC.

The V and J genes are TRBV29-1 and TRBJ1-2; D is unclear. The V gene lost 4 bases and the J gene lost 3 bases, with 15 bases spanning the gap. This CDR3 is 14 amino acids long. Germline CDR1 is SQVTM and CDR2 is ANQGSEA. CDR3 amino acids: CSVVDEMTDYGYTF. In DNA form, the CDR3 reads TGCAGCGTTGTGGACGAAATGACGGACTATGGCTACACCTTC.

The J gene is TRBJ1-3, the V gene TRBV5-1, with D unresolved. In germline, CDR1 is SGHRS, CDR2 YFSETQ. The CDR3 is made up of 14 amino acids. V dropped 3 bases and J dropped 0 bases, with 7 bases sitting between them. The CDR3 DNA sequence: TGCGCCAGCAGCTCGGGGTTCTCTGGAAACACCATATATTTT. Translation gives CASSSGFSGNTIYF.

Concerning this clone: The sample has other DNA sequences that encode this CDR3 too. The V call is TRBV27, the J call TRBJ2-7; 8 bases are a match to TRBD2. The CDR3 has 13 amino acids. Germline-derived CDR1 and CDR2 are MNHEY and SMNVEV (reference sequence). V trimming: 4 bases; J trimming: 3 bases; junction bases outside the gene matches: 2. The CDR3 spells CASSSGTSYEQYF. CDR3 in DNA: TGTGCCAGCAGTTCCGGGACTAGCTACGAGCAGTACTTC.

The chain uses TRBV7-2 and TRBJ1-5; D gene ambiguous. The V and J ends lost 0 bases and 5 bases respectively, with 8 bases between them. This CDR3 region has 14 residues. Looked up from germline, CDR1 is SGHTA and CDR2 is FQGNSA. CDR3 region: CASSLALGHQPQHF. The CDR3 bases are TGTGCCAGCAGCTTAGCGCTTGGGCATCAGCCCCAGCATTTT. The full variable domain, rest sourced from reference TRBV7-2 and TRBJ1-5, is GAGVSQSPSNKVTEKGKDVELRCDPISGHTALYWYRQSLGQGLEFLIYFQGNSAPDKSGLPSDRFSAERTGGSVSTLTIQRTQQEDSAVYLCASSLALGHQPQHFGDGTRLSIL.

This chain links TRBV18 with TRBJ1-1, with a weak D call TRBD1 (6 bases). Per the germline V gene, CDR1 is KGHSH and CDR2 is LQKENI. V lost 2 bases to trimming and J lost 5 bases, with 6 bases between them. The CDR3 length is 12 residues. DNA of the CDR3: TGTGCCAGCTCACCAACAGGGACTGAAGCTTTCTTT. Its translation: CASSPTGTEAFF.

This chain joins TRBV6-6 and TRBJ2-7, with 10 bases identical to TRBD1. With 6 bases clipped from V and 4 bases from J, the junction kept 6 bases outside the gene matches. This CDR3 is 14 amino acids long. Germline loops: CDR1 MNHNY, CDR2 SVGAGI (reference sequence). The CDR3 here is CASRPGQGMYEQYF. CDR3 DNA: TGTGCCAGCAGACCGGGACAGGGGATGTACGAGCAGTACTTC.

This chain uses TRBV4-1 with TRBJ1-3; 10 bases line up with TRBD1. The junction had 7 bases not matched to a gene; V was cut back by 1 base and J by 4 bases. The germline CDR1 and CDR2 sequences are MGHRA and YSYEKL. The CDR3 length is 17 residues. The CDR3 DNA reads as TGCGCCAGCAGCCAAGTCCCCGGGACAGGGGTCGGAAACACCATATATTTT. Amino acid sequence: CASSQVPGTGVGNTIYF.

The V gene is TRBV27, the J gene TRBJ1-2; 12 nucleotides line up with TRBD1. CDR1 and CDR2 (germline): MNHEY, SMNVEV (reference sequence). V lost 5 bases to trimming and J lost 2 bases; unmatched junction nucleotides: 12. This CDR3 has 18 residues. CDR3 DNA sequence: TGTGCCAGCAGTCTACTGGGACAGGGGGCGCGGTCAAACTATGGCTACACCTTC. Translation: CASSLLGQGARSNYGYTF.

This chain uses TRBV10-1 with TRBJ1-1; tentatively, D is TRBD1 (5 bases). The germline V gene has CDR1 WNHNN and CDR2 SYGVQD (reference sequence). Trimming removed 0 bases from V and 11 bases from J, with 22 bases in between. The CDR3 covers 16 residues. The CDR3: CASSESPGDGAVGAFF. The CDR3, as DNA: TGCGCCAGCAGTGAGTCCCCCGGGGACGGAGCGGTCGGGGCTTTCTTT.

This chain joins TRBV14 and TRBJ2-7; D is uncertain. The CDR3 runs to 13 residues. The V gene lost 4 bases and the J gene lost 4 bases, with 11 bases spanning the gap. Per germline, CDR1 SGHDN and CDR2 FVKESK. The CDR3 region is CASSPQVIYEQYF. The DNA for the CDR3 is TGTGCCAGCAGCCCTCAGGTAATATACGAGCAGTACTTC.

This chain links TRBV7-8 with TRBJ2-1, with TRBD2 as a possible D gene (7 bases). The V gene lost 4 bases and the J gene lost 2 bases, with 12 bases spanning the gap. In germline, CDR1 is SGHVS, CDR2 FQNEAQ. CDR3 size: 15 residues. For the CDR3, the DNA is TGTGCCAGCAGCTCCGGGGGGACACCCTACAATGAGCAGTTCTTC. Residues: CASSSGGTPYNEQFF. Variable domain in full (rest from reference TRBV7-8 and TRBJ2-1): GAGVSQSPRYKVAKRGQDVALRCDPISGHVSLFWYQQALGQGPEFLTYFQNEAQLDKSGLPSDRFFAERPEGSVSTLKIQRTQQEDSAVYLCASSSGGTPYNEQFFGPGTRLTVL.

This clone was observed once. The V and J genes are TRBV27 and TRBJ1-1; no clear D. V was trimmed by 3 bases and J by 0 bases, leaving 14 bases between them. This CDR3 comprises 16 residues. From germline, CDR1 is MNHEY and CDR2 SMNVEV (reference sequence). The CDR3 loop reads CASSFFRPPLNTEAFF. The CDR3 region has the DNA TGTGCCAGCAGTTTCTTTCGGCCCCCACTGAACACTGAAGCTTTCTTT.